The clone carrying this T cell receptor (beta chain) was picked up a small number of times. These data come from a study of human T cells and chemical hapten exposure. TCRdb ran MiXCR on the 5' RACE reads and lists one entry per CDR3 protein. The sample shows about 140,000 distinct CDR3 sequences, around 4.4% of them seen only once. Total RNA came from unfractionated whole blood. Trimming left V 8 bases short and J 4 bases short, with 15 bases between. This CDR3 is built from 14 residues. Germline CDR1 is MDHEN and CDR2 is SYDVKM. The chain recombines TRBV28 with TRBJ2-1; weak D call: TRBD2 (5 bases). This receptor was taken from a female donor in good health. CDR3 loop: CASSIGLGYNEQFF. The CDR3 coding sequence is TGTGCCAGCTCAATAGGACTTGGTTACAATGAGCAGTTCTTC.